A selection of T cell receptor beta chains follows, all from one sample in a study of blood T cell repertoires in COVID-19. Profiled with immunoSEQ multiplex PCR; TCRdb holds only in-frame clones, not every one. The sample has some 320,000 clones; approximately 88% are singletons. The sample comprised PBMCs or T cells enriched from blood (not recorded which). These receptors were taken from a man aged 55-75 years who had recovered from COVID-19. CDR3s include the opening cysteine and the closing phenylalanine or tryptophan. The D gene is left open where the match is weak. The size field is filled for only some rows; it gives once, few, many or a size class.

clone_size	v_call	d_call	j_call	cdr3_aa	cdr3_nt
-	TRBV28	-	TRBJ1-1	CASRTRSANTEAFF	TGTGCCAGCAGGACTCGATCCGCGAACACTGAAGCTTTCTTT
-	TRBV30	-	TRBJ2-7	CAWKVVRGSCSEQYF	TGTGCCTGGAAGGTAGTTAGGGGCAGCTGCTCCGAGCAGTACTTC
-	TRBV7-2	-	TRBJ1-1	CASSPRQLQYTEAFF	TGTGCCAGCAGCCCACGACAGCTTCAATACACTGAAGCTTTCTTT
once	TRBV7-3	TRBD2	TRBJ2-1	CASSPGTSSNEQFF	TGTGCCAGCAGCCCCGGGACTAGCAGCAATGAGCAGTTCTTC
-	TRBV27	TRBD2	TRBJ2-7	CASSSGRAYEQYF	TGTGCCAGCAGTAGCGGGAGGGCCTACGAGCAGTACTTC
-	TRBV2	-	TRBJ2-5	CASRVRTEQETQYF	TGTGCCAGCAGAGTACGGACAGAACAAGAGACCCAGTACTTC
few	TRBV18	-	TRBJ1-5	CASSLASGVGDQPQHF	TGTGCCAGCTCTCTCGCGTCGGGGGTAGGGGATCAGCCCCAGCATTTT
-	TRBV5-5	-	TRBJ2-5	CASSHGTTQETQYF	TGTGCCAGCAGCCACGGGACAACCCAAGAGACCCAGTACTTC
-	TRBV29-1	TRBD1	TRBJ1-1	CSAGTANTEAFF	TGCAGCGCCGGGACAGCAAACACTGAAGCTTTCTTT
-	TRBV18	TRBD2	TRBJ2-1	CASSRGTGTSGYEQFF	TGTGCCAGCTCGCGAGGGACCGGGACTAGCGGCTATGAGCAGTTCTTC
-	TRBV2	TRBD2	TRBJ2-5	CASSPQGLAGKETQYF	TGTGCCAGCAGTCCTCAGGGACTAGCGGGAAAGGAGACCCAGTACTTC
-	TRBV5-1	-	TRBJ2-1	CASSLDAGEQFF	TGCGCCAGCAGCTTGGATGCGGGTGAGCAGTTCTTC
-	TRBV3-1/TRBV3-2	TRBD1	TRBJ2-5	CASSWDRRQETQYF	TGTGCCAGCAGCTGGGACAGGCGGCAAGAGACCCAGTACTTC
few	TRBV5-1	TRBD1	TRBJ2-7	CASSLLGTGPYEQYF	TGCGCCAGCAGCTTGTTAGGGACAGGTCCCTACGAGCAGTACTTC
-	TRBV25-1	-	TRBJ2-2	CASAGPGNTGELFF	TGTGCCAGCGCAGGTCCAGGGAACACCGGGGAGCTGTTTTTT
-	TRBV25-1	-	TRBJ1-3	CASSEWGPGNSGNTIYF	TGTGCCAGCAGTGAATGGGGCCCAGGGAACTCTGGAAACACCATATATTTT
few	TRBV4-2	-	TRBJ2-3	CASSQDNAAGSTDTQYF	TGTGCCAGCAGCCAAGACAATGCGGCGGGTAGCACAGATACGCAGTATTTT
-	TRBV6-5	-	TRBJ1-2	CASRAGVMRGYTF	TGTGCCAGCAGGGCAGGGGTTATGCGTGGCTACACCTTC
once	TRBV3-1/TRBV3-2	TRBD1	TRBJ2-7	CASSRRTGGYEQYF	TGTGCCAGCAGCCGTCGGACAGGGGGCTACGAGCAGTACTTC
-	TRBV28	-	TRBJ2-2	CASSFRPGTPWTGELFF	TGTGCCAGCAGTTTCAGACCCGGGACTCCGTGGACCGGGGAGCTGTTTTTT
once	TRBV3-1/TRBV3-2	-	TRBJ2-7	CASSQEEGTVSYEQYF	TGTGCCAGCAGCCAAGAGGAGGGGACAGTCTCCTACGAGCAGTACTTC
-	TRBV28	-	TRBJ2-1	CASRGVVVTGEQFF	TGTGCCAGCAGGGGAGTTGTAGTGACCGGTGAGCAGTTCTTC
-	TRBV27	TRBD1	TRBJ1-2	CASSSDYGTGVPGYTF	TGTGCCAGCAGTTCGGACTACGGGACAGGGGTTCCTGGCTACACCTTC
-	TRBV29-1	-	TRBJ2-5	CSVVRGMGETQYF	TGCAGCGTTGTCAGGGGAATGGGTGAGACCCAGTACTTC
-	TRBV18	-	TRBJ2-5	CASSPQGQETQYF	TGTGCCAGCTCACCCCAGGGTCAAGAGACCCAGTACTTC
-	TRBV15	TRBD2	TRBJ2-4	CATSKSGRGKNIQYF	TGTGCCACCAGCAAAAGCGGGAGGGGGAAAAACATTCAGTACTTC